The sequence of this TCR beta chain was determined in a study of T cell changes during pregnancy in multiple sclerosis. Profiling relied on immunoSEQ multiplex PCR, and the TCRdb table lists in-frame clones only, not all of them. The sample records more than 80,000 clones, roughly nine tenths being singletons. Germline CDR1 reads LNHDA; CDR2 reads SQIVND (reference sequence). J was trimmed by 1 base and V by 5 bases; bases with no gene match: 4. This CDR3 contains 14 residues. V is TRBV19 and J is TRBJ2-5, with 7 bases matching TRBD1. The TCR originated in a female donor in good health, serving as a control in a pregnancy study. Some clones in this sample may be carry-over from other donors' samples. This specimen consisted of PBMCs, obtained in the first trimester of pregnancy. The CDR3 loop reads CASSPRGTQETQYF. The CDR3 DNA reads TGTGCCAGTAGTCCCAGGGGGACCCAAGAGACCCAGTACTTC. Full variable domain (rest looked up from reference TRBV19 and TRBJ2-5): DGGITQSPKYLFRKEGQNVTLSCEQNLNHDAMYWYRQDPGQGLRLIYYSQIVNDFQKGDIAEGYSVSREKKESFPLTVTSAQKNPTAFYLCASSPRGTQETQYFGPGTRLLVL.